The 19 T cell receptor beta chains given below trace back to one sample, sequenced in a study of blood T cell repertoires in COVID-19. Assay used: immunoSEQ multiplex PCR; TCRdb lists only in-frame clones, some missing. In the table there are around 210,000 clones, roughly 80% of which are singletons. The material sequenced was peripheral blood. The origin of the receptors is a woman in her 70s with acute or convalescent COVID-19.

The chain joins TRBV30 to TRBJ2-7; 11 positions agree with TRBD2. V shed 4 bases, J shed 8 bases, and the junction held 10 bases outside the gene matches. The CDR3 spans 14 residues. Germline values: CDR1 GTSNPN, CDR2 SVGIG (reference sequence). This CDR3 reads CAWTPTSGNSKQYF. DNA for the CDR3: TGTGCCTGGACCCCGACTAGCGGGAATTCAAAGCAGTACTTC.

The chain employs TRBV19 and TRBJ1-1; D possibly corresponds to TRBD1 (5 bases). The V and J ends lost 7 bases and 0 bases respectively, with 12 bases between them. CDR1 LNHDA and CDR2 SQIVND come from the germline V gene (reference sequence). CDR3 length: 14 amino acids. The CDR3 sequence: CASTRQLMNTEAFF. CDR3 nucleotides: TGTGCCAGTACGAGACAGCTCATGAACACTGAAGCTTTCTTT.

The chain combines TRBV19 with TRBJ1-1; D is unresolved. Trimming stripped 7 bases from V and 4 bases from J, with 16 bases between. CDR1 is LNHDA, CDR2 SQIVND, per germline (reference sequence). The CDR3 loop spans 14 amino acids. CDR3 loop: CASIGTGRGTEAFF. As DNA, the CDR3 is TGTGCCAGTATCGGCACGGGTCGAGGCACTGAAGCTTTCTTT. Full variable domain (rest looked up from reference TRBV19 and TRBJ1-1): DGGITQSPKYLFRKEGQNVTLSCEQNLNHDAMYWYRQDPGQGLRLIYYSQIVNDFQKGDIAEGYSVSREKKESFPLTVTSAQKNPTAFYLCASIGTGRGTEAFFGQGTRLTVV.

This clone was seen more than once but under ten times. The chain uses TRBV5-6 and TRBJ1-2, with 12 bases fitting TRBD1. Losses at the gene ends were 0 bases for V and 4 bases for J; bases not matched to a gene: 13. The CDR3 sequence is 19 residues long. Germline CDR1 SGHDT, CDR2 YYEEEE. The CDR3 sequence is CASSLALGTGGSEGYGYTF. In DNA form, the CDR3 reads TGTGCCAGCAGCTTGGCTCTTGGGACAGGGGGCTCGGAGGGCTATGGCTACACCTTC. Full variable domain (missing parts from reference TRBV5-6 and TRBJ1-2): DAGVTQSPTHLIKTRGQQVTLRCSPKSGHDTVSWYQQALGQGPQFIFQYYEEEERQRGNFPDRFSGHQFPNYSSELNVNALLLGDSALYLCASSLALGTGGSEGYGYTFGSGTRLTVV.

This clone appeared once. The chain carries TRBV19 and TRBJ1-2; 10 bases line up with TRBD1. Looked up from germline, CDR1 is LNHDA and CDR2 is SQIVND (reference sequence). The CDR3 consists of 14 residues. V shed 0 bases and J 8 bases; nucleotides not matched to a gene: 3. The CDR3 is CASSIEGQGVGYTF. CDR3 in DNA: TGTGCCAGTAGTATAGAAGGACAGGGGGTCGGCTACACCTTC.

This clone was picked up one time. The J gene is TRBJ1-6, the V gene TRBV20-1; perhaps TRBD1 as D (6 bases). The germline CDR1 and CDR2 sequences are DFQATT and SNEGSKA (reference sequence). The CDR3 has 13 residues. Deletions cut 3 bases from V and 5 bases from J, with 8 bases between. As DNA, the CDR3 is TGCAGTGCTAGTAGGACAGATAATTCACCCCTCCACTTT. Its translation: CSASRTDNSPLHF.

V and J are TRBV7-2 and TRBJ1-1, with a possible D match to TRBD1 (5 bases). Germline CDR1 and CDR2: SGHTA and FQGNSA. Deletions cut 11 bases from V and 2 bases from J, with 21 bases between. The CDR3 runs 15 residues. CDR3: CASILGGNQNTEAFF. As DNA, the CDR3 is TGTGCCTCAATTCTGGGGGGGAACCAAAACACTGAAGCTTTCTTT.

V gene TRBV3-1 (or the pseudogene TRBV3-2) combines with J gene TRBJ1-5, with TRBD1 matching over 9 bases. The length of the CDR3 is 13 residues. Germline CDR1 LGHDT, CDR2 YNNKEL (reference sequence). Unmatched junction bases numbered 3, after V lost 0 bases and J lost 12 bases. The CDR3 coding sequence is TGTGCCAGCAGCCAAGACGGACAGGGGAACCAGCATTTT. This translates into CASSQDGQGNQHF.

The CDR3 region has the DNA TGTGCCAGCAGTTTCCGACAGGGTGGGCGTCAGCCCCAGCATTTT. This encodes CASSFRQGGRQPQHF. This chain joins TRBV28 and TRBJ1-5; TRBD1 matches at 7 bases. CDR1 and CDR2 from the germline V gene are MDHEN and SYDVKM. Germline trimming cut 3 bases from V and 6 bases from J; bases unmatched to any gene: 8. The CDR3 extends over 15 amino acids.

The genes are TRBV15 and TRBJ1-1; D not resolved. The germline V gene has CDR1 LNHNV and CDR2 YYDKDF (reference sequence). Between the trimmed V and J ends, which lost 0 bases and 5 bases, there was a span of 10 bases. CDR3 size: 14 residues. Here the CDR3 reads CATSRDLWRTEAFF. The CDR3 nucleotides read TGTGCCACCAGCAGAGATCTATGGAGAACTGAAGCTTTCTTT.

CDR3 sequence (DNA): TGTGCCAGCAGACCTGGGGGGTCTGGAAACACCATATATTTT. Its protein product is CASRPGGSGNTIYF. V gene TRBV3-1 (or the pseudogene TRBV3-2) combines with J gene TRBJ1-3; D perhaps matches TRBD1 (5 bases). The germline V gene has CDR1 LGHDT and CDR2 YNNKEL (reference sequence). The CDR3 totals 14 residues. V was pared by 6 bases and J by 1 base, with 10 bases between.

This chain uses TRBV5-1 with TRBJ2-1, with TRBD2 matching 13 bases. CDR3 length: 16 residues. Germline CDR1 reads SGHRS; CDR2 reads YFSETQ. J lost 4 bases, V lost 4 bases, and 5 bases had no gene match. As DNA, the CDR3 is TGCGCCAGCAGCATCGGGACTAGCGGGAATTACAATGAGCAGTTCTTC. The encoded protein is CASSIGTSGNYNEQFF. Drawing the rest from reference TRBV5-1 and TRBJ2-1, the complete variable domain is KAGVTQTPRYLIKTRGQQVTLSCSPISGHRSVSWYQQTPGQGLQFLFEYFSETQRNKGNFPGRFSGRQFSNSRSEMNVSTLELGDSALYLCASSIGTSGNYNEQFFGPGTRLTVL.

This sequence joins TRBV7-6 and TRBJ2-7; 14 bases map to TRBD2. The CDR3 is 18 amino acids. The trim removed 5 bases at V and 2 bases at J, leaving 11 bases unmatched. CDR1 SGHVS and CDR2 FNYEAQ come from the germline V gene. In DNA, the CDR3 is TGTGCCAGCAGCCCCCAGGGGACTAGCGGGGGTTCGACCTACGAGCAGTACTTC. Amino acid sequence: CASSPQGTSGGSTYEQYF. The whole variable domain, filled in from reference TRBV7-6 and TRBJ2-7, reads GAGVSQSPRYKVTKRGQDVALRCDPISGHVSLYWYRQALGQGPEFLTYFNYEAQQDKSGLPNDRFSAERPEGSISTLTIQRTEQRDSAMYRCASSPQGTSGGSTYEQYFGPGTRLTVT.

The chain recombines TRBV6-5 with TRBJ1-2; 10 nucleotides align to TRBD1. This CDR3 spans 14 amino acids. Per germline, CDR1 MNHEY and CDR2 SVGAGI. J gave up 8 bases and V 6 bases, and 9 bases lay outside the gene matches. The CDR3 coding sequence is TGTGCCAGCAGGGGACTTGGGACAGGGGAAGGCTACACCTTC. Translated: CASRGLGTGEGYTF.

This chain joins TRBV7-2 and TRBJ2-7, with D tentatively TRBD2 (5 bases). The CDR3 runs to 14 residues. Trimming stripped 2 bases from V and 7 bases from J, with 15 bases between. Germline CDR1 SGHTA, CDR2 FQGNSA. In DNA form, the CDR3 reads TGTGCCAGCAGCTTACCTAGCTACTCTGTGGAGCAGTACTTC. Its translation is CASSLPSYSVEQYF.

This clone turned up a few times. The genes are TRBV7-9 and TRBJ2-1; D might be TRBD2 (6 bases). V dropped 3 bases and J dropped 4 bases, with 10 bases sitting between them. This CDR3 is built from 14 residues. The germline gives CDR1 SEHNR, CDR2 FQNEAQ (reference sequence). CDR3 in amino acids: CASSLTSPYNEQFF. The CDR3 DNA is TGTGCCAGCAGCTTGACTAGTCCGTACAATGAGCAGTTCTTC. The complete variable domain, with remaining parts taken from reference TRBV7-9 and TRBJ2-1, reads DTGVSQNPRHKITKRGQNVTFRCDPISEHNRLYWYRQTLGQGPEFLTYFQNEAQLEKSRLLSDRFSAERPKGSFSTLEIQRTEQGDSAMYLCASSLTSPYNEQFFGPGTRLTVL.

The chain employs TRBV24-1 and TRBJ2-2, with 16 positions matching TRBD2. Germline values: CDR1 KGHDR, CDR2 SFDVKD. V lost 6 bases and J lost 0; bases outside the gene matches: 9. This CDR3 has 20 amino acids. This chain's CDR3 is CATSSYSGTSGRANTGELFF. CDR3 DNA sequence: TGTGCCACCAGTTCTTATTCCGGGACTAGCGGGAGGGCGAACACCGGGGAGCTGTTTTTT.

The chain joins TRBV18 to TRBJ1-2; the match to TRBD1 covers 9 bases. Germline V lookup: CDR1 KGHSH, CDR2 LQKENI. The ends lost 2 bases at V and 10 bases at J; junction bases unmatched: 8. This CDR3 is 14 amino acids long. This chain's CDR3 is CASSPGTGPVYYTF. In DNA, the CDR3 is TGTGCCAGCTCACCAGGGACAGGGCCCGTTTACTACACCTTC.

This clone was detected once. This chain uses TRBV23-1 with TRBJ1-3; 7 positions match TRBD1. TRBV23-1 is given ORF status, its function remaining uncertain. The CDR3 runs to 13 residues. The V and J ends lost 4 bases and 7 bases, in that order; junction bases with no gene match: 4. The CDR3 DNA is TGCGCCAGCAGTCCCATACAGGGGAACACCATATATTTT. This sequence encodes CASSPIQGNTIYF.